The clone carrying this T cell receptor beta chain was seen once. Its antigen is currently unknown. Measured with immunoSEQ multiplex PCR; TCRdb has only the in-frame clones, and not every one. The sample consists of approximately 2,000,000 clones, roughly 95% of them appearing once. With 1 base clipped from V and 7 bases from J, the junction kept 12 bases outside the gene matches. Germline-derived CDR1 and CDR2 are SGHRS and YFSETQ. The CDR3 totals 16 residues. Only CD45RO-negative cells positively selected for CCR7 counted as naive CD8 cells, so terminally differentiated effector memory CD45RA+ cells were excluded. The sample originates from a study of shared clonotypes between healthy human individuals. Study outcomes and limitations: Lower generation probabilities were found for non-shared clonotypes than for those shared by all four donors. Apart from blood, nothing was sampled; tissue repertoires likely differ. Larger estimated richness was generally recorded for naive subsets relative to memory subsets.

The material sequenced was naive CD8+ T cells from PBMCs. The TCR sequence derives from a man aged 18 to 30 in good health. Some clones in this sample may be carry-over from other donors' samples. The rearrangement joins TRBV5-1 to TRBJ2-7; 9 bases agree with TRBD2. Here the CDR3 DNA reads TGCGCCAGCAGCTTGTTGGGGCGGGAGGGCCCAGGGGAGCAGTACTTC. Its translation: CASSLLGREGPGEQYF.